The 7 T cell receptor beta chains below all came from one sample that was sequenced in a study of blood T cell repertoires in COVID-19. The repertoire was sequenced with immunoSEQ multiplex PCR; TCRdb's copy has only in-frame clones and lacks some. The sample includes approximately 400,000 clones, around 90% seen only once; the top ten take 1.2%. Sequenced: peripheral blood. These receptors all stem from a man between 35 and 55 years old with acute or convalescent COVID-19.

V is TRBV19 and J is TRBJ1-6, with a weak D call TRBD1 (6 bases). Per the germline V gene, CDR1 is LNHDA and CDR2 is SQIVND (reference sequence). The ends were cut back, 2 bases at V and 9 bases at J, with 14 bases in the middle. This CDR3 contains 15 residues. The CDR3 DNA reads as TGTGCCAGTAGTATAAGCCAGGGGATTGCTTCACCCCTCCACTTT. Encoded protein: CASSISQGIASPLHF.

Comment on this clone: An end of the junction does not agree with germline; a read error may underlie this. The J gene is TRBJ1-1, the V gene TRBV7-7; weak D call: TRBD1 (6 bases). Germline CDR1 is SSHAT and CDR2 is FNYEAQ (reference sequence). CDR3 length: 16 amino acids. CDR3 nucleotides: TGTGCTAGCAGCTTCCACAGGGAAAAAGGGAACACTGAAGCTTTCTTT. As protein: CASSFHREKGNTEAFF.

This clone was counted ten times or more. The rearrangement joins TRBV2 to TRBJ1-4; D remains unclear. CDR1 and CDR2 (germline): SNHLY, FYNNEI. V shed 4 bases and J shed 0 bases, with 12 bases lying between them. The CDR3 is made up of 16 amino acids. CDR3 in DNA: TGTGCCAGCAGTGCACGCCAGGCTTCAACTAATGAAAAACTGTTTTTT. Translating gives CASSARQASTNEKLFF.

This clone came up a few times. This chain links TRBV6-4 with TRBJ2-1, with a weak D call TRBD2 (5 bases). This CDR3 comprises 12 residues. The ends were cut back, 2 bases at V and 16 bases at J, with 15 bases in the middle. Germline V CDR1 and CDR2: MRHNA, SNTAGT. The CDR3 protein is CASSDLFGVTFF. The DNA of the CDR3 is TGTGCCAGCAGTGACCTATTCGGGGTTACTTTCTTC.

The rearrangement joins TRBV6-5 to TRBJ2-7; the D gene is possibly TRBD2 (6 bases). V was clipped by 6 bases and J by 6 bases, with 21 bases between them. The germline V gene has CDR1 MNHEY and CDR2 SVGAGI. The CDR3 covers 15 residues. The CDR3 DNA follows: TGTGCCAGCAGGGATCTTTCCGGGGGAAGTTCCGAGCAGTACTTC. It is translated as CASRDLSGGSSEQYF.

The chain recombines TRBV10-3 with TRBJ2-7; D possibly corresponds to TRBD1 (6 bases). V was pared by 6 bases and J by 2 bases, with 17 bases between. This CDR3 contains 15 residues. From germline, CDR1 is ENHRY and CDR2 SYGVKD. In DNA form, the CDR3 reads TGTGCCATCAGGCAGACAGGCGACCTCACCTACGAGCAGTACTTC. It specifies CAIRQTGDLTYEQYF.

This chain joins TRBV19 and TRBJ2-3, with TRBD2 matching 15 bases. Germline-derived CDR1 and CDR2 are LNHDA and SQIVND (reference sequence). CDR3 length: 16 amino acids. The V segment lost 5 bases and the J segment 3 bases; nucleotides outside the gene matches: 3. The CDR3 sequence is CASSSGLAGGTDTQYF. The CDR3 DNA sequence: TGTGCCAGTAGTTCGGGACTAGCGGGAGGAACAGATACGCAGTATTTT. The whole variable domain, remainder taken from reference TRBV19 and TRBJ2-3, is DGGITQSPKYLFRKEGQNVTLSCEQNLNHDAMYWYRQDPGQGLRLIYYSQIVNDFQKGDIAEGYSVSREKKESFPLTVTSAQKNPTAFYLCASSSGLAGGTDTQYFGPGTRLTVL.